This TCR beta chain was recorded in a study of T cell repertoires in cytomegalovirus infection. About the study: A matching HLA type, together with CMV infection, was signaled by public TCR beta signatures.

Germline V gene sequence: CDR1 SGHTA, CDR2 FQGNSA. The trim removed 5 bases at V and 6 bases at J, leaving 5 bases unmatched. CDR3 length: 13 residues. Findings of the study overall: There were HLA-C-restricted CMV-specific TCR beta clonotypes dominating the ex vivo response.

This clonotype has at least ten counts. The target antigen is unknown. One entry per CDR3 protein results from TCRdb running MiXCR on the reads. The sample carries 200,000 to 300,000 distinct CDR3 sequences, over 8% recorded once. The chain is built from TRBV7-2 and TRBJ2-3, with 7 bases that match TRBD1. This clonotype was sampled from a human donor in good health (CMV status not recorded). Some clones in this sample may be carry-over from other donors' samples. Sequencing was done on a sample of PBMCs. In nucleotides, the CDR3 is TGTGCCAGCAGCGTAACAGGGGTTGATACGCAGTATTTT. It yields the protein CASSVTGVDTQYF.